This TCR beta chain was documented in a study of OX40 agonist ivuxolimab in advanced cancers. Assay: immunoSEQ multiplex PCR; the TCRdb copy retains only in-frame clones and omits some. The sample lists 70,000 to 80,000 clones; about 85% were seen once. The sequencing here drew on CD4+ or CD8+ T cells sorted from blood, taken in a trial of the OX40 agonist ivuxolimab. This clonotype was obtained from an adult with an advanced solid tumor such as melanoma, head and neck, liver or kidney cancer.

The CDR3 bases are TGTGCCAGCAGCTTGGCCAGACGACGCTCTGGGGCCAACGTCCTGACTTTC. This translates into CASSLARRRSGANVLTF. This chain uses TRBV5-6 with TRBJ2-6; D is undetermined. The V and J ends lost 0 bases and 0 bases respectively, with 10 bases between them. The germline gives CDR1 SGHDT, CDR2 YYEEEE. This CDR3 contains 17 residues.